The clone carrying this TCR beta chain was counted only a few times. The antigen is unknown. The sample comes from a study of cytomegalovirus exposure and HLA in healthy donors. Study-wide results and limits: According to the study, around 160 TCR beta chains were cytomegalovirus-associated. Specificity for CMV antigens was confirmed in vitro for a few of the CMV-associated chains. The study assumed roughly uniform donor sequencing depth for presence/absence analyses.

This CDR3 contains 16 residues. Germline CDR1 MRHNA, CDR2 SNTAGT. In the PCR, 60 Vbeta and 13 Jbeta primers were used. The method was immunoSEQ multiplex PCR; TCRdb's version includes in-frame clones alone and lacks a portion of them. The table lists 95,000 to 110,000 clones, roughly 66% of them singletons. The receptor comes from a woman between 45 and 60 years old in good health and CMV-seronegative. The chain employs TRBV6-4 and TRBJ2-5; 8 bases fit TRBD1. The J call is doubtful: the DNA matches TRBJ2-7 better. Sequenced: PBMCs. The CDR3 DNA follows: TGTGCCAGAATTCCCGTTTTCAGGGGGCGGGTCCACGAGCAGTACTTC. The encoded protein is CARIPVFRGRVHEQYF.